This entry lists 29 T cell receptor beta chains sequenced from one sample in a study of T-cell memory formation after mild COVID-19. TCRdb used MiXCR to reprocess the 5' RACE reads, holding one entry per CDR3 protein. The data hold 540,000 or so distinct CDR3 sequences, with approximately 20% observed a single time. Sequencing was performed on PBMCs or a T cell subset sorted from them (not recorded which). The receptor set was obtained from an adult woman who had mild COVID-19 (a few samples of this study predate the infection). Cell type and time point are not known.

This clonotype was recorded a few times. V gene TRBV20-1 combines with J gene TRBJ2-1; D might be TRBD2 (5 bases). Trimming took off 3 bases at V and 0 bases at J, with 9 bases between the two ends. The CDR3 covers 14 residues. CDR1 is DFQATT and CDR2 is SNEGSKA in the germline V gene (reference sequence). The CDR3 DNA is TGCAGTGCTAGTGCCGGAGGCTCCTACAATGAGCAGTTCTTC. Translating gives CSASAGGSYNEQFF.

The CDR3 nucleotides are TGTGCCAGCAGCACGGGGGACAGGGTCTCTGGAAACACCATATATTTT. This translates into CASSTGDRVSGNTIYF. The gene calls are TRBV7-9 and TRBJ1-3; 9 nucleotides agree with TRBD1. CDR3 size: 16 residues. V was clipped by 5 bases and J by 0 bases; unmatched bases: 5. CDR1 is SEHNR and CDR2 is FQNEAQ in the germline V gene (reference sequence).

This clonotype was observed a handful of times. This chain uses TRBV18 with TRBJ2-1; 11 positions match TRBD2. From germline, CDR1 is KGHSH and CDR2 LQKENI. This CDR3 contains 17 residues. V lost 1 base and J lost 6; bases outside the gene matches: 8. Here the CDR3 DNA reads TGTGCCAGCTCACCACTACAAGGGACTAGCGGCAGCAATGAGCAGTTCTTC. It is translated as CASSPLQGTSGSNEQFF.

V usage is TRBV5-6 and J usage is TRBJ2-7, with 11 bases lining up with TRBD1. After removal of 4 bases from V and 2 bases from J, the junction contained 14 bases not matched to a gene. In germline, CDR1 is SGHDT, CDR2 YYEEEE. This CDR3 contains 18 residues. The DNA of the CDR3 is TGTGCCAGCAGCCTGGACAGGGGGCTCGACCCCTTCACCTACGAGCAGTACTTC. Translating gives CASSLDRGLDPFTYEQYF.

The genes are TRBV20-1 and TRBJ1-1; perhaps TRBD1 as D (6 bases). CDR1 is DFQATT, CDR2 SNEGSKA, per germline (reference sequence). The CDR3 loop spans 13 amino acids. Trimming left V 5 bases short and J 3 bases short, with 13 bases between. The DNA of the CDR3 is TGCAGTGCTCGGGGGGGCCTAGACACTGAAGCTTTCTTT. Encoded protein: CSARGGLDTEAFF.

The chain links TRBV20-1 to TRBJ2-1; tentatively, D is TRBD2 (6 bases). The V end was cut by 6 bases, the J end by 1 base, with 13 bases between. Germline V lookup: CDR1 DFQATT, CDR2 SNEGSKA (reference sequence). This CDR3 has 14 amino acids. CDR3 in DNA: TGCAGTGCCCCGCCCAGCGGGTCCTACAATGAGCAGTTCTTC. It translates to CSAPPSGSYNEQFF.

The chain uses TRBV10-3 and TRBJ2-2, with D perhaps TRBD1 (5 bases). The germline V gene encodes CDR1 ENHRY and CDR2 SYGVKD. V gave up 2 bases and J gave up 8 bases, with 15 bases separating them. The CDR3 consists of 15 residues. The CDR3 sequence: CAISEPTSTGGELFF. In nucleotides, the CDR3 is TGTGCCATCAGTGAGCCGACCTCTACAGGAGGGGAGCTGTTTTTT.

This clonotype was observed many times. This rearrangement joins TRBV7-8 to TRBJ2-3; TRBD2 aligns across 7 bases. V lost 0 bases, J lost 10 bases, and 4 bases stayed unmatched. CDR3 length: 13 amino acids. In germline, CDR1 is SGHVS, CDR2 FQNEAQ. CDR3 bases: TGTGCCAGCAGCTTAGCGGGAGGGTATGCGCAGTATTTT. Residues: CASSLAGGYAQYF.

This clonotype appeared a few times. The CDR3 DNA reads as TGTGCCACCAACGAGGGCTACGAGCAGTACTTC. Amino acids: CATNEGYEQYF. V is TRBV24-1 and J is TRBJ2-7; a possible D gene is TRBD2 (5 bases). CDR3 length: 11 amino acids. The V end was cut by 8 bases, the J end by 3 bases, with 7 bases between. CDR1 and CDR2 (germline): KGHDR, SFDVKD.

This clonotype has a handful of counts. J is TRBJ1-4 and V is TRBV7-6; no clear D. With 5 bases removed from V and 3 bases from J, the gap between germline ends came to 7 bases. CDR1 SGHVS and CDR2 FNYEAQ come from the germline V gene. The CDR3 has 13 residues. CDR3 in amino acids: CASSRVSNEKLFF. The CDR3 DNA follows: TGTGCCAGCAGCAGGGTCTCTAATGAAAAACTGTTTTTT. Variable domain in full (rest from reference TRBV7-6 and TRBJ1-4): GAGVSQSPRYKVTKRGQDVALRCDPISGHVSLYWYRQALGQGPEFLTYFNYEAQQDKSGLPNDRFSAERPEGSISTLTIQRTEQRDSAMYRCASSRVSNEKLFFGSGTQLSVL.

This clonotype was counted a few times. V and J are TRBV6-6 and TRBJ2-5, with 11 bases fitting TRBD2. J was trimmed by 1 base and V by 5 bases; bases with no gene match: 6. Per the germline V gene, CDR1 is MNHNY and CDR2 is SVGAGI (reference sequence). The CDR3 consists of 16 residues. The CDR3 sequence is CASSRSGTSGQETQYF. The CDR3 nucleotides read TGTGCCAGCAGTCGCTCCGGGACTAGCGGCCAAGAGACCCAGTACTTC.

The chain employs TRBV6-2 or TRBV6-3 and TRBJ2-7; TRBD1 is a possible D gene (7 bases). In germline, CDR1 is MNHEY, CDR2 SVGEGT. Trimming cost V 6 bases and J 1 base, with 19 bases left between them. The CDR3 sequence is 16 residues long. The CDR3 DNA reads TGTGCCAGCAGCGATTGGGACTTGGGACAGTCCTACGAGCAGTACTTC. It yields the protein CASSDWDLGQSYEQYF.

This clonotype was observed a few times. The chain uses TRBV12-3 or TRBV12-4 and TRBJ1-4, with D perhaps TRBD1 (6 bases). V gave up 4 bases and J gave up 7 bases, with 16 bases separating them. This CDR3 has 15 amino acids. The CDR3 DNA reads TGTGCCAGCAGTTCGGAAAGGCAGGGGCGTGAAAAACTGTTTTTT. This gives the protein CASSSERQGREKLFF.

This chain connects TRBV5-4 to TRBJ1-2; D call uncertain. Between the trimmed V and J ends, which lost 0 bases and 4 bases, there was a span of 7 bases. The CDR3 extends over 13 amino acids. Germline CDR1 SGHNT, CDR2 YYREEE (reference sequence). This chain's CDR3 is CASSLVASYGYTF. CDR3 nucleotide sequence: TGTGCCAGCAGCTTGGTGGCCTCCTATGGCTACACCTTC.

The chain has TRBV5-1 and TRBJ1-2; a possible D gene is TRBD1 (5 bases). The V end was cut by 1 base, the J end by 5 bases, with 9 bases between. Germline V lookup: CDR1 SGHRS, CDR2 YFSETQ. CDR3 length: 13 amino acids. The CDR3: CASSLLTEYGYTF. The CDR3 DNA reads TGCGCCAGCAGCTTGTTGACAGAATATGGCTACACCTTC.

The V gene is TRBV6-2 or TRBV6-3, the J gene TRBJ2-3; 9 nucleotides match TRBD1. Germline V CDR1 and CDR2: MNHEY, SVGEGT. V dropped 0 bases and J dropped 0; count of bases not matched to a gene: 10. This CDR3 spans 19 amino acids. The CDR3 region is CASSYSSQPGQGSTDTQYF. The CDR3, as DNA: TGTGCCAGCAGTTACTCATCCCAGCCTGGACAGGGGAGCACAGATACGCAGTATTTT.

The chain couples TRBV4-1 to TRBJ2-4, with 9 bases identical to TRBD2. V lost 2 bases, J lost 0 bases, and 17 bases stayed unmatched. Germline V gene data show CDR1 as MGHRA and CDR2 as YSYEKL. The CDR3 extends over 21 amino acids. DNA for the CDR3: TGCGCCAGCAGCCAACTCATCCCCCTCGCGGGGGGGATAATAGCCAAAAACATTCAGTACTTC. Its protein product is CASSQLIPLAGGIIAKNIQYF.

This rearrangement joins TRBV27 to TRBJ2-1; D perhaps matches TRBD1 (5 bases). Germline V lookup: CDR1 MNHEY, CDR2 SMNVEV (reference sequence). V lost 1 base and J 9 bases, leaving 7 bases between the germline ends. The CDR3 length is 12 residues. The CDR3 region has the DNA TGTGCCAGCAGTTTATTAGGGGTTGAGCAGTTCTTC. This codes for CASSLLGVEQFF.

In this sample, this clonotype turned up a few times. For the CDR3, the DNA is TGTGCCAGCAGCGTAGTGTACAATGAGCAGTTCTTC. Its protein is CASSVVYNEQFF. The V call is TRBV9, the J call TRBJ2-1; D remains ambiguous. CDR1 and CDR2 from the germline V gene are SGDLS and YYNGEE. V lost 0 bases and J 4 bases, leaving 2 bases between the germline ends. This CDR3 is built from 12 residues.

The gene calls are TRBV14 and TRBJ2-7; D might be TRBD1 (6 bases). CDR1 and CDR2 (germline): SGHDN, FVKESK. V was pared by 4 bases and J by 3 bases, with 16 bases between. This CDR3 contains 15 residues. The CDR3 DNA reads TGTGCCAGCAGCCGGGGACAAGCTGGGTACTACGAGCAGTACTTC. Its protein is CASSRGQAGYYEQYF.

A few counts support this clonotype. The chain employs TRBV5-1 and TRBJ2-3; 8 bases are shared with TRBD2. V lost 0 bases to trimming and J lost 2 bases; unmatched junction nucleotides: 2. CDR1 SGHRS and CDR2 YFSETQ come from the germline V gene. The CDR3 contains 15 residues. The CDR3 nucleotides read TGCGCCAGCAGCTTGGCGGGGGGGCTCACAGATACGCAGTATTTT. Protein sequence: CASSLAGGLTDTQYF.

This clonotype appeared a few times. V is TRBV7-2 and J is TRBJ2-6; TRBD1 is a possible D gene (6 bases). Per the germline V gene, CDR1 is SGHTA and CDR2 is FQGNSA. V was shortened by 2 bases and J by 4 bases, with 12 bases between the two germline ends. This CDR3 spans 16 amino acids. The CDR3 sequence is CASSLQGLGGANVLTF. The DNA of the CDR3 is TGTGCCAGCAGCTTACAGGGGTTGGGCGGGGCCAACGTCCTGACTTTC.

The chain carries TRBV12-3 or TRBV12-4 and TRBJ2-3, with a tentative D call TRBD2 (5 bases). This CDR3 is 16 amino acids long. The germline V and J ends were trimmed by 0 bases and 2 bases, with 12 bases remaining between them. The CDR3 reads CASSLAITGITDTQYF. CDR3 nucleotides: TGTGCCAGCAGTTTAGCGATTACGGGGATCACAGATACGCAGTATTTT.

The chain recombines TRBV12-3 or TRBV12-4 with TRBJ2-5, with D possibly matching TRBD1 (6 bases). With 5 bases removed from V and 4 bases from J, the gap between germline ends came to 20 bases. The CDR3 is made up of 16 amino acids. CDR3 amino acids: CASSPAHTGKGETQYF. For the CDR3, the DNA is TGTGCCAGCAGTCCAGCCCACACAGGGAAGGGAGAGACCCAGTACTTC.

The chain uses TRBV11-2 and TRBJ2-1; D not resolved. V was clipped by 5 bases and J by 2 bases, with 13 bases between them. This CDR3 is built from 15 residues. In germline, CDR1 is SGHAT, CDR2 FQNNGV. CDR3 DNA sequence: TGTGCCAGCAGCCCTCTCCGTATTACCTACAATGAGCAGTTCTTC. Its translation is CASSPLRITYNEQFF.

This clonotype was counted only a few times. The CDR3 sequence is CASSLAGPTTGELFF. As DNA, the CDR3 is TGCGCCAGCAGCTTGGCCGGGCCTACTACCGGGGAGCTGTTTTTT. The V call is TRBV5-1, the J call TRBJ2-2; unclear D gene. The germline V gene encodes CDR1 SGHRS and CDR2 YFSETQ. This CDR3 comprises 15 residues. The ends were cut back, 0 bases at V and 5 bases at J, with 11 bases in the middle.

The rearrangement uses TRBV12-3 or TRBV12-4 and TRBJ2-4; 8 nucleotides agree with TRBD2. This CDR3 comprises 15 residues. J gave up 1 base and V 6 bases, and 5 bases lay outside the gene matches. CDR3 in amino acids: CASSKRGTAKNIQYF. CDR3 nucleotide sequence: TGTGCCAGCAGCAAGCGGGGGACGGCCAAAAACATTCAGTACTTC.

The rearrangement links TRBV7-6 to TRBJ2-7, with 13 positions matching TRBD2. CDR1 is SGHVS, CDR2 FNYEAQ, per germline. Losses at the gene ends were 1 base for V and 3 bases for J; bases not matched to a gene: 6. CDR3 length: 17 amino acids. The CDR3 spells CASSLGLAGGRGYEQYF. The CDR3 DNA is TGTGCCAGCAGCTTAGGACTAGCGGGAGGTCGAGGCTACGAGCAGTACTTC.

The chain couples TRBV7-9 to TRBJ1-3; D call uncertain. Germline V gene data show CDR1 as SEHNR and CDR2 as FQNEAQ (reference sequence). The CDR3 extends over 16 amino acids. V gave up 2 bases and J gave up 1 base, with 12 bases separating them. Here the CDR3 reads CASSLRSGLSGNTIYF. The DNA of the CDR3 is TGTGCCAGCAGCTTACGAAGCGGGCTTTCTGGAAACACCATATATTTT.